The clone carrying this T cell receptor beta chain was recorded a few times. This sample was taken from a study of graft-versus-host responses after intestinal transplantation. Some clones are missing from TCRdb's copy, which holds only in-frame ones; the method was immunoSEQ multiplex PCR. The table records approximately 9,800 clones, about 35% of them present only once. The study plated about 200,000 CFSE-labeled responders with about 200,000 irradiated, violet-dye-labeled stimulators. This CDR3 has 18 amino acids. J gave up 0 bases and V 6 bases, and 15 bases lay outside the gene matches. Germline V CDR1 and CDR2: KGHSH, LQKENI.

Material: alloreactive CD8+ T cells from a mixed lymphocyte reaction culture, obtained before intestinal transplant. Subset reported: CFSE-low proliferating T cells sorted from approximately 6-day pre-transplant mixed lymphocyte reaction (GvH or HvG direction). V and J are TRBV18 and TRBJ2-3; TRBD1 agrees at 7 bases. The source of this sequence is a human patient who received an intestinal transplant. The chain's CDR3 is CASSRPGTDSPSTDTQYF. The CDR3 DNA sequence: TGTGCCAGCTCGCGACCCGGGACAGATTCTCCTAGCACAGATACGCAGTATTTT.